The source of this T cell receptor (beta chain) is a study of blood T cell repertoires in COVID-19 (dated by TCRdb to the early 2020s). With respect to the entire study: Samples covering the acute and convalescent phases of COVID-19 were provided by collaborators in the United States, Italy and Spain. The repertoires were released in a freely available public database intended as a resource for research on the immune response to SARS-CoV-2. Nearly every sample came with metadata listing a de-identified subject ID, COVID-19 status, age in years and sex. Deeply sampled blood TCRbeta repertoires from subjects exposed to, actively infected with, or recovered from COVID-19 were included in the dataset. Where HLA class I and class II types were available, the types were taken from metadata supplied by the sample provider, not from assay-based typing. The material from the prospective study consisted of cDNA or gDNA derived from T cells, B-cell-depleted T cells, or PBMCs. Samples came from the ongoing ImmuneRACE study (first 160 participants) plus 1,254 subjects from 6 global collaborators.

On the study overall, not on this receptor specifically: The amount of clinical and demographic metadata varied by source and participant and was provided uncurated.

For this clone: The antigen this receptor binds is unknown. Per-base quality was not reported, and no clone a single base away is much larger than it.

TCRbeta CDR3 regions were amplified from genomic DNA by means of the immunoSEQ Assay, a bias-controlled multiplex PCR. In the authors' own workflow: Nucleated cell counts per sample were estimated from amplification of reference gene primers within the assay. Sequence reads were collapsed and filtered to measure the absolute abundance of every unique TCRbeta CDR3 rearrangement. For each sample, productive Simpson clonality was calculated by taking the square root of Simpson's diversity index across productive rearrangements. The clones in this table, taken by TCRdb from immuneACCESS, are in-frame only. Not every clone is retained; where verified, under half of the shortfall comes from an unresolved V gene, and the cause of the rest is unknown. The V and J calls and clone size are taken from that table; D and trimming were inferred from the DNA. This sample has over 55,000 clones in its table, and roughly 87% of those were observed once. Of the sample, approximately 19% is held by the ten largest clones.

CDR1 is given as KGHSH and CDR2 as LQKENI, both from the germline V gene. Relative to germline, V is missing 4 bases and J is missing 5 bases, with 8 bases of the junction outside any gene match. Spanning cysteine to phenylalanine, the CDR3 consists of 15 amino acids. The retained sequence is limited to the CDR3, 45 bases, with the frame set at the first base. The collaborating institutions used their own protocols to collect whole blood in K2EDTA tubes. Collaborator samples were shipped for TCRbeta analysis as frozen whole blood, isolated PBMCs, or DNA extracted from either sample type. Sequenced: peripheral blood. This receptor was identified in a woman older than 75 with acute or convalescent COVID-19. The receptor chain draws on TRBV18 and TRBJ2-3, with TRBD1 matching 8 junction bases. This receptor carries the CDR3 CASSLRQGSVDTQYF. The nucleotide sequence reads as follows: TGTGCCAGCTCACTGCGACAGGGGTCCGTAGATACGCAGTATTTT. With the portions outside the CDR3 filled from the reference TRBV18 and TRBJ2-3 genes, the complete variable region becomes NAGVMQNPRHLVRRRGQEARLRCSPMKGHSHVYWYRQLPEEGLKFMVYLQKENIIDESGMPKERFSAEFPKEGPSILRIQQVVRGDSAAYFCASSLRQGSVDTQYFGPGTRLTVL.